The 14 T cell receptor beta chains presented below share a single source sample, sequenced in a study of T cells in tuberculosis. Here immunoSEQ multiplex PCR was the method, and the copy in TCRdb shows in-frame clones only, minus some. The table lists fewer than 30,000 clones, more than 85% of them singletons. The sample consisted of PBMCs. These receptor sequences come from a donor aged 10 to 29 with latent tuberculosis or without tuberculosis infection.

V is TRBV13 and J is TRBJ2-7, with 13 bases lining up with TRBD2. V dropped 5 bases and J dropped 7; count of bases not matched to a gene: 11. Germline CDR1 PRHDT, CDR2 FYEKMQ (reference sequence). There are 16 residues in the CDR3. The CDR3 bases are TGTGCCAGCAGCCAACCCTGGACTAGCGGGAGTCGGGAGCAGTACTTC. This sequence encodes CASSQPWTSGSREQYF.

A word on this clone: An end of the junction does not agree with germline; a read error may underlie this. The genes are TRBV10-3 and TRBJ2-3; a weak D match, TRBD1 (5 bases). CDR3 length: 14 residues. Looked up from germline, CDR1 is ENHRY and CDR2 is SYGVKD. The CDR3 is CAIRPGRGTDTQYF. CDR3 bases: TGTGCCATCAGACCCGGAAGGGGCACGGATACGCAGTATTTT.

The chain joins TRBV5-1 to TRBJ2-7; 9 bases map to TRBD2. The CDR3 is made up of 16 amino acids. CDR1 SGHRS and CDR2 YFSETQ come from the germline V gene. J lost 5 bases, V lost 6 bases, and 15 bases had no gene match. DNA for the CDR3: TGCGCCAGCACCGGTGGGCGGGAGGGCAAACCCCACGAGCAGTACTTC. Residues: CASTGGREGKPHEQYF.

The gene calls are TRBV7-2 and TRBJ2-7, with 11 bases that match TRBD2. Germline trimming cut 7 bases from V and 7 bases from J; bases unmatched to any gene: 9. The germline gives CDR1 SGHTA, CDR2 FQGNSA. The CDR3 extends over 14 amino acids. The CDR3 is CASNQGLADWEQYF. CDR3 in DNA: TGTGCCAGCAACCAGGGACTAGCGGACTGGGAGCAGTACTTC.

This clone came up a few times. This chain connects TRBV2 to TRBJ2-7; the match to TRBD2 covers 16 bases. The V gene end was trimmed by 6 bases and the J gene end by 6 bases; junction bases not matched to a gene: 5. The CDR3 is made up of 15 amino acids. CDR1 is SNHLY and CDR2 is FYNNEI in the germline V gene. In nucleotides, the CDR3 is TGTGCCAGCAGGGGGACTAGCGGGAGGGTTTCCGAGCAGTACTTC. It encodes CASRGTSGRVSEQYF.

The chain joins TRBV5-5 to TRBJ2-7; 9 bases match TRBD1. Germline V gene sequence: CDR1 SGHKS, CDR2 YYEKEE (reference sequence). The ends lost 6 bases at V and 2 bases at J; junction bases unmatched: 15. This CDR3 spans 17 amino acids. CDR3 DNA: TGTGCCAGCACTCCCGCGCTGCGGGACAGGGTACCCTACGAGCAGTACTTC. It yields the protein CASTPALRDRVPYEQYF.

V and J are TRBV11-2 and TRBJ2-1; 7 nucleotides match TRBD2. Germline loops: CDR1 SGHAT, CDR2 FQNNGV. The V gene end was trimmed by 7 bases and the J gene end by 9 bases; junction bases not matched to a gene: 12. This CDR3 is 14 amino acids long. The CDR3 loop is CASISRGGASEQFF. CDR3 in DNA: TGTGCCAGCATCTCCCGGGGAGGGGCTAGTGAGCAGTTCTTC.

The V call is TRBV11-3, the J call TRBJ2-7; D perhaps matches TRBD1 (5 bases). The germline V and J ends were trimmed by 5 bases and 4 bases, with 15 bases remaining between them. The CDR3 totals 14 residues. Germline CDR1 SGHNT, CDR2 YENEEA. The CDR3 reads CASSLGTGPYEQYF. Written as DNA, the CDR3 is TGTGCCAGCAGCCTGGGTACAGGTCCGTACGAGCAGTACTTC. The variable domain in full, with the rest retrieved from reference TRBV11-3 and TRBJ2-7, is EAGVVQSPRYKIIEKKQPVAFWCNPISGHNTLYWYLQNLGQGPELLIRYENEEAVDDSQLPKDRFSAERLKGVDSTLKIQPAELGDSAVYLCASSLGTGPYEQYFGPGTRLTVT.

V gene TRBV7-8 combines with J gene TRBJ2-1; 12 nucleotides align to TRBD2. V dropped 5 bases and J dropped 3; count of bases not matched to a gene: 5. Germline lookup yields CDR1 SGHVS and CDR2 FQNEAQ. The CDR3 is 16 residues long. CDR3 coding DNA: TGTGCCAGCAGCCCCCGGACTAGCGGGAACTACAATGAGCAGTTCTTC. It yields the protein CASSPRTSGNYNEQFF.

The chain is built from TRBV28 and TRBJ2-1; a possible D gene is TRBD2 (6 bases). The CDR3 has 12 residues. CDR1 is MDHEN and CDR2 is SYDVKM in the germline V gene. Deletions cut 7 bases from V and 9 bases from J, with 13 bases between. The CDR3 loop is CASNIGGLEQFF. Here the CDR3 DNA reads TGTGCCAGCAATATCGGGGGTCTTGAGCAGTTCTTC.

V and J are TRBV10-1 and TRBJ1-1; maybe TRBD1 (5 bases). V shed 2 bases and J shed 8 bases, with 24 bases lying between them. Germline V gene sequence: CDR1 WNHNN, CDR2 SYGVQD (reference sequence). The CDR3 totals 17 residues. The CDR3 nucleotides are TGCGCCAGCAGTGAGGACGTATTTTTGACAGCCGCAAAGGAAGCTTTCTTT. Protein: CASSEDVFLTAAKEAFF.

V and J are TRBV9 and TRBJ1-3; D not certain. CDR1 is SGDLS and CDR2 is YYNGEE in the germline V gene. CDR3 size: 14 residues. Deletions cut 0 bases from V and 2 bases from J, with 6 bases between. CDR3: CASSVGGTGNTIYF. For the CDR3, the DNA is TGTGCCAGCAGCGTAGGAGGGACTGGAAACACCATATATTTT.

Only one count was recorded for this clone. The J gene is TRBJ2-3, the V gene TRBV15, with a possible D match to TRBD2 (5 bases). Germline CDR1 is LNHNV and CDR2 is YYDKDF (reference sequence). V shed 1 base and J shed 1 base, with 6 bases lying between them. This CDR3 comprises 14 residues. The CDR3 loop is CATSRVSGTDTQYF. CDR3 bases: TGTGCCACCAGCAGAGTTAGCGGCACAGATACGCAGTATTTT.

The CDR3 DNA follows: TGTGCCAGCAGCACAACTAGCGGGAGCCTAGAGACCCAGTACTTC. Protein sequence: CASSTTSGSLETQYF. This rearrangement joins TRBV7-2 to TRBJ2-5; 11 bases are shared with TRBD2. The CDR3 is 15 amino acids. The V segment lost 5 bases and the J segment 4 bases; nucleotides outside the gene matches: 6. CDR1 is SGHTA and CDR2 is FQGNSA in the germline V gene.